Listed below are T cell receptor beta chains from one sample, sequenced in a study of tumor-infiltrating lymphocytes in oesophageal squamous cell carcinoma. Each CDR3 protein gets one entry after TCRdb re-called the PCR reads with MiXCR. In the table there are approximately 15,000 distinct CDR3 sequences, around 50% of which are singletons. Sequencing used esophageal tumor tissue. Source of these receptors: a female donor with esophageal squamous cell carcinoma. Each CDR3 is given with its conserved first and last residue. The order of the fields is D gene, J gene, clone size, V gene, CDR3 length, CDR3 protein, CDR3 DNA. A D gene is named only where the DNA matches it firmly. Clone size appears in some rows only: once, few, many, or a class for an expanded clone.

D gene: TRBD2
J gene: TRBJ2-1
clone size: few
V gene: TRBV7-9
CDR3 length: 15
CDR3 protein: CASSRSGASYNEQFF
CDR3 DNA: TGTGCCAGCAGCCGTAGCGGGGCCTCCTACAATGAGCAGTTCTTC

D gene: TRBD1
J gene: TRBJ2-4
clone size: large
V gene: TRBV24-1
CDR3 length: 14
CDR3 protein: CATSDPGQGLIQYF
CDR3 DNA: TGTGCCACCAGTGATCCGGGACAGGGACTCATTCAGTACTTC

D gene: NA
J gene: TRBJ1-2
clone size: NA
V gene: TRBV7-2
CDR3 length: 16
CDR3 protein: CASSLDSALGLYGYTF
CDR3 DNA: TGTGCCAGCAGCTTAGACAGCGCCCTGGGGCTCTATGGCTACACCTTC

D gene: NA
J gene: TRBJ2-3
clone size: NA
V gene: TRBV5-1
CDR3 length: 16
CDR3 protein: CASSLRPQISTDTQYF
CDR3 DNA: TGCGCCAGCAGCCTAAGACCCCAGATCAGCACAGATACGCAGTATTTT

D gene: TRBD2
J gene: TRBJ2-1
clone size: medium-sized
V gene: TRBV24-1
CDR3 length: 14
CDR3 protein: CATQRGSSYNEQFF
CDR3 DNA: TGTGCCACGCAGCGGGGAAGCTCCTACAATGAGCAGTTCTTC

D gene: NA
J gene: TRBJ2-2
clone size: NA
V gene: TRBV2
CDR3 length: 13
CDR3 protein: CASRTGNTGELFF
CDR3 DNA: TGTGCCAGCAGGACAGGGAACACCGGGGAGCTGTTTTTT

D gene: NA
J gene: TRBJ1-5
clone size: many
V gene: TRBV6-1
CDR3 length: 14
CDR3 protein: CASRERGRNQPQHF
CDR3 DNA: TGTGCCAGCAGGGAGAGGGGACGCAATCAGCCCCAGCATTTT

D gene: NA
J gene: TRBJ1-2
clone size: few
V gene: TRBV7-2
CDR3 length: 13
CDR3 protein: CASSLGRFDGYTF
CDR3 DNA: TGTGCCAGCAGCTTAGGCCGTTTCGATGGCTACACCTTC

D gene: NA
J gene: TRBJ2-2
clone size: few
V gene: TRBV7-6
CDR3 length: 13
CDR3 protein: CASSPTGTGELFF
CDR3 DNA: TGTGCCAGCAGCCCGACGGGAACCGGGGAGCTGTTTTTT

D gene: NA
J gene: TRBJ2-5
clone size: few
V gene: TRBV7-6
CDR3 length: 15
CDR3 protein: CASSRLEQRGETQYF
CDR3 DNA: TGTGCCAGCAGTCGACTAGAGCAGAGGGGGGAGACCCAGTACTTC

D gene: NA
J gene: TRBJ2-5
clone size: NA
V gene: TRBV6-1
CDR3 length: 11
CDR3 protein: CASRSLETQYF
CDR3 DNA: TGTGCCAGCAGGTCTTTGGAGACCCAGTACTTC